The 21 T cell receptor beta chains presented below share a single source sample, sequenced in a study of T cell responses to AZD1222 COVID-19 vaccine. Measured with immunoSEQ multiplex PCR; TCRdb has only the in-frame clones, and not every one. This table has about 180,000 clones, 85% to 95% appearing once. The sequencing here drew on peripheral blood, taken 28 days after the second AZD1222 dose. The receptor set was obtained from an adult who received the AZD1222 COVID-19 vaccine.

The rearrangement uses TRBV12-5 and TRBJ2-2; no clear D gene. Germline lookup yields CDR1 LGHNT and CDR2 FRNRAP. V was shortened by 0 bases and J by 7 bases, with 3 bases between the two germline ends. The CDR3 has 12 amino acids. The CDR3 here is CASGLVLGELFF. CDR3 sequence (DNA): TGTGCTAGTGGTTTGGTACTCGGGGAGCTGTTTTTT.

This clone was recorded once. This rearrangement joins TRBV2 to TRBJ1-4, with a possible D match to TRBD1 (5 bases). The CDR3 runs 20 residues. Germline lookup yields CDR1 SNHLY and CDR2 FYNNEI. The ends were cut back, 6 bases at V and 0 bases at J, with 26 bases in the middle. CDR3 sequence: CASRIDSTRSLSATNEKLFF. CDR3 nucleotide sequence: TGTGCCAGCAGAATAGACAGTACCCGGTCATTATCTGCAACTAATGAAAAACTGTTTTTT.

The CDR3 region has the DNA TGCGCCAGCAGCCAAGAATATCCGTCGGAGAGGGAAAAACTGTTTTTT. Translating it yields CASSQEYPSEREKLFF. This sequence joins TRBV4-1 and TRBJ1-4; D not resolved. V was shortened by 0 bases and J by 8 bases, with 16 bases between the two germline ends. The CDR3 is 16 residues long. Germline CDR1 reads MGHRA; CDR2 reads YSYEKL.

The chain has TRBV19 and TRBJ1-5; weak D call: TRBD1 (6 bases). In germline, CDR1 is LNHDA, CDR2 SQIVND (reference sequence). The V end was cut by 3 bases, the J end by 7 bases, with 13 bases between. This CDR3 has 14 residues. The chain's CDR3 is CASSMTGGSQPQHF. In DNA form, the CDR3 reads TGTGCCAGTAGTATGACCGGGGGCAGCCAGCCCCAGCATTTT.

This rearrangement joins TRBV19 to TRBJ1-5; a possible D gene is TRBD1 (6 bases). Trimming took off 9 bases at V and 0 bases at J, with 18 bases between the two ends. Germline V gene sequence: CDR1 LNHDA, CDR2 SQIVND (reference sequence). This CDR3 comprises 16 residues. The DNA of the CDR3 is TGTGCCAGCAGTTCACAGGGCCCCAATAGCAATCAGCCCCAGCATTTT. Its protein is CASSSQGPNSNQPQHF. Filled out from reference TRBV19 and TRBJ1-5, the complete variable domain reads DGGITQSPKYLFRKEGQNVTLSCEQNLNHDAMYWYRQDPGQGLRLIYYSQIVNDFQKGDIAEGYSVSREKKESFPLTVTSAQKNPTAFYLCASSSQGPNSNQPQHFGDGTRLSIL.

The CDR3 loop reads CARPGTEQETQYF. As DNA, the CDR3 is TGTGCCAGACCGGGGACAGAGCAAGAGACCCAGTACTTC. The chain carries TRBV6-5 and TRBJ2-5, with 7 nucleotides matching TRBD1. Trimming cost V 9 bases and J 2 bases; bases outside gene matches: 6. Germline CDR1 MNHEY, CDR2 SVGAGI. The CDR3 spans 13 residues.

The rearrangement uses TRBV7-2 and TRBJ2-7, with 8 nucleotides matching TRBD1. J gave up 6 bases and V 5 bases, and 6 bases lay outside the gene matches. The CDR3 has 13 residues. Germline values: CDR1 SGHTA, CDR2 FQGNSA. The CDR3: CASSIQGAGEQYF. The CDR3 DNA reads as TGTGCCAGCAGCATTCAGGGGGCGGGCGAGCAGTACTTC.

The chain is built from TRBV27 and TRBJ2-7; TRBD2 matches 10 bases. Germline CDR1 and CDR2: MNHEY and SMNVEV (reference sequence). Trimming took 6 bases from V and 3 from J; bases not matched to a gene: 8. This CDR3 contains 15 residues. The DNA of the CDR3 is TGTGCCAGCAGCCTAGCGGGAGCCACGAGCTACGAGCAGTACTTC. Protein: CASSLAGATSYEQYF.

Only a few counts were recorded for this clone. The rearrangement uses TRBV2 and TRBJ2-3; a possible D gene is TRBD1 (6 bases). Trimming pared 6 bases from V and 1 base from J, leaving 17 bases between. From germline, CDR1 is SNHLY and CDR2 FYNNEI. CDR3 length equals 16 residues. The CDR3 reads CASSRLGALGTDTQYF. Written as DNA, the CDR3 is TGTGCCAGCAGCCGGTTGGGGGCATTGGGCACAGATACGCAGTATTTT.

The V call is TRBV7-9, the J call TRBJ2-3; possibly TRBD1 for D (5 bases). The CDR3 extends over 15 amino acids. Germline assignment: CDR1 SEHNR and CDR2 FQNEAQ (reference sequence). Trimming removed 2 bases from V and 0 bases from J, with 9 bases in between. CDR3 loop: CASSLSKGSTDTQYF. DNA for the CDR3: TGTGCCAGCAGCTTATCGAAGGGGAGCACAGATACGCAGTATTTT.

This chain joins TRBV3-1 (or the pseudogene TRBV3-2) and TRBJ2-2; D gene unclear. CDR3 length: 12 amino acids. The ends were cut back, 4 bases at V and 8 bases at J, with 8 bases in the middle. The germline gives CDR1 LGHDT, CDR2 YNNKEL (reference sequence). CDR3 bases: TGTGCCAGCAGCCCCCGCTGGGGGGAGCTGTTTTTT. It encodes CASSPRWGELFF.

The V gene is TRBV6-5, the J gene TRBJ2-2; D remains ambiguous. The CDR3 has 14 residues. The germline gives CDR1 MNHEY, CDR2 SVGAGI. V was trimmed by 4 bases and J by 3 bases, leaving 9 bases between them. The CDR3 DNA sequence: TGTGCCAGCAGTTGGTCCCAGGACACCGGGGAGCTGTTTTTT. The encoded protein is CASSWSQDTGELFF.

This clone was picked up one time. The gene calls are TRBV4-2 and TRBJ2-6; 7 nucleotides agree with TRBD1. V shed 3 bases and J 9 bases; nucleotides not matched to a gene: 5. The CDR3 is made up of 14 amino acids. Per the germline V gene, CDR1 is LGHNA and CDR2 is YNFKEQ. The CDR3: CASSQIGTVNVLTF. CDR3 DNA sequence: TGTGCCAGCAGCCAGATCGGGACAGTCAACGTCCTGACTTTC.

The J gene is TRBJ2-2, the V gene TRBV29-1, with D perhaps assigned TRBD1 or TRBD2 (5 bases each). V dropped 0 bases and J dropped 2 bases, with 10 bases sitting between them. Germline values: CDR1 SQVTM, CDR2 ANQGSEA. CDR3 size: 15 residues. For the CDR3, the DNA is TGCAGCGTTGAAGATCGGGGCCTTAACACCGGGGAGCTGTTTTTT. Protein sequence: CSVEDRGLNTGELFF.

A remark on this clone: This sample includes further DNA sequences coding for the same CDR3. The chain couples TRBV5-1 to TRBJ1-1; no reliable D call. Trimming took off 0 bases at V and 1 base at J, with 7 bases between the two ends. This CDR3 is built from 14 residues. CDR1 and CDR2 (germline): SGHRS, YFSETQ. In DNA form, the CDR3 reads TGCGCCAGCAGCTTGGGGTCAGAGAACACTGAAGCTTTCTTT. Protein product: CASSLGSENTEAFF.

The chain recombines TRBV5-6 with TRBJ2-7; TRBD1 matches 9 bases. This CDR3 spans 17 amino acids. The junction had 7 bases not matched to a gene; V was cut back by 0 bases and J by 0 bases. Per the germline V gene, CDR1 is SGHDT and CDR2 is YYEEEE. CDR3 nucleotide sequence: TGTGCCAGCAGCTTGGTTGGACAGGGGCCGAGCTCCTACGAGCAGTACTTC. It translates to CASSLVGQGPSSYEQYF. Variable domain in full (rest from reference TRBV5-6 and TRBJ2-7): DAGVTQSPTHLIKTRGQQVTLRCSPKSGHDTVSWYQQALGQGPQFIFQYYEEEERQRGNFPDRFSGHQFPNYSSELNVNALLLGDSALYLCASSLVGQGPSSYEQYFGPGTRLTVT.

CDR3 residues: CASSLYPPLTSGRENEQFF. The CDR3 DNA follows: TGTGCCAGCAGCTTGTATCCCCCCCTCACTAGCGGGAGGGAGAATGAGCAGTTCTTC. The chain recombines TRBV5-6 with TRBJ2-1; 13 bases map to TRBD2. After removal of 1 base from V and 7 bases from J, the junction contained 14 bases not matched to a gene. Germline V gene sequence: CDR1 SGHDT, CDR2 YYEEEE. The CDR3 totals 19 residues. Supplemented by reference TRBV5-6 and TRBJ2-1, the full variable domain reads DAGVTQSPTHLIKTRGQQVTLRCSPKSGHDTVSWYQQALGQGPQFIFQYYEEEERQRGNFPDRFSGHQFPNYSSELNVNALLLGDSALYLCASSLYPPLTSGRENEQFFGPGTRLTVL.

The chain employs TRBV3-1 (or the pseudogene TRBV3-2) and TRBJ2-7; D unresolved. Germline-derived CDR1 and CDR2 are LGHDT and YNNKEL (reference sequence). This CDR3 is built from 12 residues. V was clipped by 1 base and J by 4 bases, with 5 bases between them. The CDR3 coding sequence is TGTGCCAGCAGCCAAGTTTTTTACGAGCAGTACTTC. Protein: CASSQVFYEQYF.

This clone has a handful of counts. The genes are TRBV27 and TRBJ1-1, with a possible D match to TRBD1 (5 bases). The V and J ends lost 7 bases and 1 base respectively, with 13 bases between them. This CDR3 is built from 14 residues. CDR1 and CDR2 (germline): MNHEY, SMNVEV (reference sequence). Here the CDR3 reads CASMGDGQNTEAFF. CDR3 nucleotides: TGTGCCAGCATGGGGGACGGCCAGAACACTGAAGCTTTCTTT.

This clone was picked up one time. This rearrangement joins TRBV19 to TRBJ1-2, with 9 bases identical to TRBD1. Germline CDR1 and CDR2: LNHDA and SQIVND (reference sequence). The length of the CDR3 is 15 residues. V was clipped by 4 bases and J by 8 bases; unmatched bases: 11. DNA of the CDR3: TGTGCCAGTAGTAGATCACAGGGGGCGCCGGGGGGCTACACCTTC. Translated, it gives CASSRSQGAPGGYTF. The whole variable domain, filled in from reference TRBV19 and TRBJ1-2, reads DGGITQSPKYLFRKEGQNVTLSCEQNLNHDAMYWYRQDPGQGLRLIYYSQIVNDFQKGDIAEGYSVSREKKESFPLTVTSAQKNPTAFYLCASSRSQGAPGGYTFGSGTRLTVV.

The chain joins TRBV4-1 to TRBJ1-6, with D hard to call. The CDR3 loop spans 14 amino acids. V lost 3 bases, J lost 4 bases, and 7 bases lay in between. Germline loops: CDR1 MGHRA, CDR2 YSYEKL. CDR3 sequence reads: CASSQSRYNSPLHF. The CDR3 nucleotides are TGCGCCAGCAGCCAGTCCAGGTATAATTCACCCCTCCACTTT.